What follows is one T cell receptor beta chain and its context. The sample originates from a study of blood T cell repertoires in COVID-19. For the study at large: Spain, Italy and the United States supplied samples that represented acute and convalescent COVID-19.

Repertoires were generated with immunoSEQ multiplex PCR, while TCRdb's copy carries only in-frame clones and drops some. Of roughly 340,000 clones in the sample, about nine tenths were seen once. J gave up 7 bases and V 4 bases, and 9 bases lay outside the gene matches. The CDR3 consists of 16 residues. Germline V gene data show CDR1 as SNHLY and CDR2 as FYNNEI. This TCR came from a woman in her 70s with COVID-19, enrolled during active disease. The V and J genes are TRBV2 and TRBJ2-2; TRBD1 matches at 10 bases. Sequencing used peripheral blood. CDR3: CASSADRGQINGELFF. In DNA, the CDR3 is TGTGCCAGCAGTGCAGACAGGGGGCAAATCAACGGGGAGCTGTTTTTT.